Below are 11 T cell receptor beta chains sequenced from a single sample in a study of Graves' ophthalmopathy and Graves' hyperthyroidism. CDR3 regions of TCR beta were amplified from RNA transcripts. An initial RT-PCR round employing HTBI primers preceded a second-round multiplex PCR. MiXCR, run by TCRdb on the multiplex PCR reads, gives a single entry per CDR3 protein. The table has 300,000 to 500,000 distinct CDR3 sequences, about 16% seen once; the top ten hold around 6.6%. Source material: peripheral blood. All receptors come from a woman between 18 and 29 years old with stable Graves' hyperthyroidism.

This clonotype appeared many times. The V and J genes are TRBV27 and TRBJ1-5; maybe TRBD1 (6 bases). CDR1 MNHEY and CDR2 SMNVEV come from the germline V gene (reference sequence). V shed 5 bases and J shed 9 bases, with 17 bases lying between them. The CDR3 has 14 amino acids. The CDR3 nucleotides are TGTGCCAGCAGTGTAACAGGGTCCGCGGGGCCCCAGCATTTT. It encodes CASSVTGSAGPQHF.

This clonotype was picked up many times. The gene calls are TRBV6-5 and TRBJ1-1; D possibly corresponds to TRBD1 (5 bases). Deletions cut 5 bases from V and 1 base from J, with 14 bases between. CDR3 size: 15 residues. The germline CDR1 and CDR2 sequences are MNHEY and SVGAGI. The chain's CDR3 is CASSHYPGPNTEAFF. CDR3 in DNA: TGTGCCAGCAGTCACTACCCGGGACCGAACACTGAAGCTTTCTTT.

This clonotype was observed at least ten times. V and J are TRBV9 and TRBJ2-7; no firm D call. V lost 0 bases, J lost 2 bases, and 12 bases lay in between. The CDR3 totals 15 residues. Germline CDR1 SGDLS, CDR2 YYNGEE. CDR3 residues: CASSVGVGFTYEQYF. The CDR3, as DNA: TGTGCCAGCAGCGTAGGAGTAGGGTTTACCTACGAGCAGTACTTC.

This clonotype was counted at least ten times. The V and J genes are TRBV6-2 or TRBV6-3 and TRBJ1-1; maybe TRBD1 (5 bases). CDR3 length: 13 residues. Trimming shortened V by 6 bases and J by 5 bases, and 13 bases separated the two germline ends. Germline V CDR1 and CDR2: MNHEY, SVGEGT. CDR3: CASSPGPGTEAFF. The CDR3 DNA is TGTGCCAGCAGCCCAGGGCCGGGGACTGAAGCTTTCTTT.

Ten or more counts support this clonotype. This chain uses TRBV20-1 with TRBJ2-5, with 8 bases that match TRBD2. Per the germline V gene, CDR1 is DFQATT and CDR2 is SNEGSKA (reference sequence). The CDR3 sequence is 16 residues long. J lost 1 base, V lost 4 bases, and 11 bases had no gene match. Written as DNA, the CDR3 is TGCAGTGCTAAAGATGGGCGGGGGGACCGCCAAGAGACCCAGTACTTC. Translated: CSAKDGRGDRQETQYF.

This clonotype has at least ten counts. The chain couples TRBV24-1 to TRBJ2-1; the D gene is possibly TRBD2 (5 bases). Per germline, CDR1 KGHDR and CDR2 SFDVKD. V lost 4 bases to trimming and J lost 5 bases, with 11 bases between them. The CDR3 loop spans 14 amino acids. Written as DNA, the CDR3 is TGTGCCACCAGTGACCCGGGATTCAACAATGAGCAGTTCTTC. Encoded protein: CATSDPGFNNEQFF.

This clonotype was recorded at least ten times. At one end, the junction sequence differs from germline, possibly due to a read error. The chain has TRBV19 and TRBJ2-7; D uncertain. The CDR3 extends over 15 amino acids. The germline gives CDR1 LNHDA, CDR2 SQIVND (reference sequence). The CDR3 loop reads CATSPQPPTHYEQYF. As DNA, the CDR3 is TGTGCCACTAGTCCCCAGCCACCGACCCACTACGAGCAGTACTTC.

Ten or more counts support this clonotype. This chain links TRBV20-1 with TRBJ2-7; TRBD2 agrees at 11 bases. V lost 1 base, J lost 4 bases, and 9 bases stayed unmatched. Germline-derived CDR1 and CDR2 are DFQATT and SNEGSKA (reference sequence). The CDR3 totals 16 residues. This CDR3 reads CSARAPGLAVGYEQYF. The CDR3 DNA reads TGCAGTGCTAGAGCCCCGGGACTAGCGGTAGGGTACGAGCAGTACTTC.

This clonotype was seen at least ten times. V and J are TRBV7-8 and TRBJ2-2; weak D call: TRBD2 (6 bases). V dropped 1 base and J dropped 1 base, with 7 bases sitting between them. The germline CDR1 and CDR2 sequences are SGHVS and FQNEAQ. CDR3 length: 15 residues. CDR3 coding DNA: TGTGCCAGCAGCTTAGGGGACTGGAACACCGGGGAGCTGTTTTTT. Protein sequence: CASSLGDWNTGELFF.

The table lists this clonotype with many counts. The chain combines TRBV6-2 or TRBV6-3 with TRBJ1-1, with D uncertain. This CDR3 spans 16 amino acids. V was trimmed by 6 bases and J by 0 bases, leaving 17 bases between them. Germline V lookup: CDR1 MNHEY, CDR2 SVGEGT. CDR3 DNA sequence: TGTGCCAGCAGCTTGGGCACAAATTACATGAACACTGAAGCTTTCTTT. Residues: CASSLGTNYMNTEAFF.

This clonotype was detected ten times or more. The chain links TRBV9 to TRBJ1-1; 7 bases match TRBD1. The CDR3 consists of 19 residues. J gave up 3 bases and V 0 bases, and 17 bases lay outside the gene matches. Per germline, CDR1 SGDLS and CDR2 YYNGEE. Here the CDR3 reads CASSVAGKDTQGKDTEAFF. DNA for the CDR3: TGTGCCAGCAGCGTAGCGGGCAAAGACACACAGGGGAAGGACACTGAAGCTTTCTTT.